These 16 T cell receptor beta chains share one sample of origin, sequenced in a study of blood T cells in healthy people across ages. Alongside a J-beta primer mix, a sample-barcoded 5' primer served in a second PCR lasting roughly 6 to 11 cycles. TCRdb called the 5' RACE reads again in MiXCR, with one record for every CDR3 protein. The repertoire includes 800,000 or so distinct CDR3 sequences, roughly 46% of them detected once, and over 15% sits in the top ten. The sample consisted of blood. The source of these receptors is a man older than 75 in good health.

A single count supports this clonotype. The V call is TRBV6-6, the J call TRBJ1-4, with D perhaps matching TRBD1 (6 bases). Germline CDR1 is MNHNY and CDR2 is SVGAGI (reference sequence). This CDR3 is 13 amino acids long. V was cut by 6 bases and J by 8 bases, with 13 bases left in between. CDR3 coding DNA: TGTGCCAGCAGGTACAGGGTTGAGGAAAAACTGTTTTTT. It translates to CASRYRVEEKLFF.

This chain joins TRBV14 and TRBJ2-1, with 9 bases that match TRBD1. The germline V gene has CDR1 SGHDN and CDR2 FVKESK. This CDR3 spans 15 amino acids. Trimming took 1 base from V and 8 from J; bases not matched to a gene: 6. CDR3 coding DNA: TGTGCCAGCAGCCAAGGTCGGACAGGGGTAGATGAGCAGTTCTTC. It yields the protein CASSQGRTGVDEQFF.

This clonotype has ten or more counts. This rearrangement joins TRBV5-1 to TRBJ2-1, with 10 bases identical to TRBD2. The germline CDR1 and CDR2 sequences are SGHRS and YFSETQ. The CDR3 is made up of 17 amino acids. The V gene end was trimmed by 0 bases and the J gene end by 0 bases; junction bases not matched to a gene: 3. CDR3 in amino acids: CASSLVLAGGSYNEQFF. DNA for the CDR3: TGCGCCAGCAGCTTGGTCTTAGCGGGAGGCTCCTACAATGAGCAGTTCTTC. Complete variable domain (other parts from reference TRBV5-1 and TRBJ2-1): KAGVTQTPRYLIKTRGQQVTLSCSPISGHRSVSWYQQTPGQGLQFLFEYFSETQRNKGNFPGRFSGRQFSNSRSEMNVSTLELGDSALYLCASSLVLAGGSYNEQFFGPGTRLTVL.

The chain combines TRBV27 with TRBJ2-7; possible D gene TRBD1, 5 bases. Germline V gene sequence: CDR1 MNHEY, CDR2 SMNVEV (reference sequence). CDR3 length: 14 amino acids. The V end lost 5 bases, the J end lost 5 bases, and 16 bases lay between the germline ends. CDR3 bases: TGTGCCAGCAGTATAAATTACCAGGGAAACGAGCAGTACTTC. Protein sequence: CASSINYQGNEQYF.

This clonotype was counted a few times. The chain recombines TRBV12-3 or TRBV12-4 with TRBJ2-7; D might be TRBD2 (5 bases). V gave up 4 bases and J gave up 2 bases, with 9 bases separating them. The CDR3 length is 13 residues. In nucleotides, the CDR3 is TGTGCCAGCAGTTCGGACTTGACCTACGAGCAGTACTTC. It specifies CASSSDLTYEQYF.

This clonotype has only one observation. The chain employs TRBV9 and TRBJ2-5; the match to TRBD2 covers 9 bases. Germline CDR1 is SGDLS and CDR2 is YYNGEE. The junction had 7 bases not matched to a gene; V was cut back by 0 bases and J by 4 bases. CDR3 length: 16 residues. The CDR3 DNA follows: TGTGCCAGCAGCGTAGAGGGCGGGAGGGCCGGAGAGACCCAGTACTTC. Protein sequence: CASSVEGGRAGETQYF.

The chain links TRBV29-1 to TRBJ2-7, with D maybe TRBD2 (5 bases). Germline V lookup: CDR1 SQVTM, CDR2 ANQGSEA. The CDR3 length is 14 residues. V lost 1 base, J lost 2 bases, and 12 bases lay in between. The CDR3 nucleotides read TGCAGCGTTGAAGGTCCGGGAACCACCTACGAGCAGTACTTC. This gives the protein CSVEGPGTTYEQYF.

A word on this clonotype: A much larger clone lies one base from this, so it may be a read error. The chain uses TRBV29-1 and TRBJ2-1, with 13 bases identical to TRBD2. V gave up 4 bases and J gave up 8 bases; unmatched junction bases: 2. The CDR3 is 13 residues long. Germline CDR1 is SQVTM and CDR2 is ANQGSEA. CDR3 coding DNA: TGCAGCGTTGTGACTAGCGGGAGGCATGAGCAGTTCTTC. Protein: CSVVTSGRHEQFF.

This clonotype occurred many times. V and J are TRBV27 and TRBJ2-3; D is uncertain. The CDR3 has 13 residues. CDR1 is MNHEY and CDR2 is SMNVEV in the germline V gene (reference sequence). V was trimmed by 2 bases and J by 11 bases, leaving 14 bases between them. The CDR3 sequence: CASSLRAPLVQYF. CDR3 DNA sequence: TGTGCCAGCAGTTTAAGGGCCCCCTTGGTGCAGTATTTT.

The rearrangement links TRBV20-1 to TRBJ1-1, with D tentatively TRBD1 (5 bases). The ends were cut back, 5 bases at V and 3 bases at J, with 25 bases in the middle. This CDR3 is built from 17 residues. CDR1 DFQATT and CDR2 SNEGSKA come from the germline V gene (reference sequence). The CDR3 nucleotides are TGCAGTGCTCCCCCTGTGGCGGCAGGGAAAGTGGACACTGAAGCTTTCTTT. Translated, it gives CSAPPVAAGKVDTEAFF.

As regards this clonotype: One end of the junction does not line up with germline, which may come from a read error. This rearrangement joins TRBV7-6 to TRBJ1-2; 7 bases align to TRBD1. Germline assignment: CDR1 SGHVS and CDR2 FNYEAQ. This CDR3 has 12 amino acids. This CDR3 is CASSTGDYGHTF. The CDR3 nucleotides read TGTGCCAGCAGTACAGGGGACTATGGCCACACCTTC.

Of note for this clonotype: A read error may produce the germline difference seen at one junction end. The rearrangement uses TRBV7-9 and TRBJ1-1, with 7 bases that match TRBD1. This CDR3 region has 14 residues. CDR1 SEHNR and CDR2 FQNEAQ come from the germline V gene (reference sequence). The CDR3 coding sequence is TGTGCCTGCAGCTTAGGGGGCAGTAACACTGAAGCTTTCTTT. This translates into CACSLGGSNTEAFF.

This clonotype has a count of ten or more. This chain uses TRBV29-1 with TRBJ2-2; TRBD2 might be the D (5 bases). With 7 bases removed from V and 6 bases from J, the gap between germline ends came to 18 bases. This CDR3 spans 14 amino acids. Germline assignment: CDR1 SQVTM and CDR2 ANQGSEA. CDR3 in DNA: TGCAGCGCTCGGACGGGGAATTATGCCGGGGAGCTGTTTTTT. Translation: CSARTGNYAGELFF.

The V and J genes are TRBV5-1 and TRBJ2-7, with 9 nucleotides matching TRBD1. The V gene end was trimmed by 6 bases and the J gene end by 4 bases; junction bases not matched to a gene: 14. The V gene's germline CDR1 is SGHRS and CDR2 YFSETQ. The CDR3 loop spans 16 amino acids. In DNA, the CDR3 is TGCGCCAGCACGAACGCCGGGACAGGGCTTTTTTACGAGCAGTACTTC. The encoded protein is CASTNAGTGLFYEQYF.

The genes are TRBV7-8 and TRBJ1-2, with D perhaps matching TRBD1 (5 bases). Trimming shortened V by 1 base and J by 8 bases, and 17 bases separated the two germline ends. Germline assignment: CDR1 SGHVS and CDR2 FQNEAQ. The CDR3 consists of 15 residues. The CDR3 DNA is TGTGCCAGCAGCTTAGAGGCCAGGGAATTCGACGGCTACACCTTC. This gives the protein CASSLEAREFDGYTF.

CDR3 nucleotide sequence: TGTGCCACCAGCCCAGGACTAAGATCCTACGAGCAGTACTTC. Translation: CATSPGLRSYEQYF. V and J are TRBV15 and TRBJ2-7; perhaps TRBD2 as D (6 bases). Trimming pared 5 bases from V and 1 base from J, leaving 12 bases between. Per the germline V gene, CDR1 is LNHNV and CDR2 is YYDKDF (reference sequence). CDR3 length: 14 amino acids.